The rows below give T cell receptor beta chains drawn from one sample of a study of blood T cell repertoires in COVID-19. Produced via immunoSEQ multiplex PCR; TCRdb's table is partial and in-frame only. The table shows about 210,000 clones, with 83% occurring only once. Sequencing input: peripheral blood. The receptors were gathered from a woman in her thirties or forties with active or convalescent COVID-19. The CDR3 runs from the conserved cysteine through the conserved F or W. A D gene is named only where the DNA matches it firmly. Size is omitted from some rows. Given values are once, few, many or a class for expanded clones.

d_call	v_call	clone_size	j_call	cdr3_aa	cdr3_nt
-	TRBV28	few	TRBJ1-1	CASGGLSSRREAFF	TGTGCCAGCGGAGGGTTGAGTTCCCGCCGTGAAGCTTTCTTT
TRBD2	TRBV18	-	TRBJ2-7	CASSQTSGGRYEQYF	TGTGCCAGCTCGCAGACTAGCGGGGGGCGGTACGAGCAGTACTTC
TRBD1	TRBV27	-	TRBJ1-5	CASSLGTGNQPQHF	TGTGCCAGCAGTCTCGGGACAGGGAATCAGCCCCAGCATTTT
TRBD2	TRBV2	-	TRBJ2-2	CASSGLAGGTGELFF	TGTGCCAGCAGTGGTTTAGCGGGAGGTACCGGGGAGCTGTTTTTT
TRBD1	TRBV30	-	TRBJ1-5	CAWSAGTGSFSNQPQHF	TGTGCCTGGAGTGCCGGGACAGGGTCTTTTAGCAATCAGCCCCAGCATTTT
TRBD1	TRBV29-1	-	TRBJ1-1	CSVRGTANTEAFF	TGCAGCGTTCGGGGGACAGCTAACACTGAAGCTTTCTTT
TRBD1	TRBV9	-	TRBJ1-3	CASSGGTAGNTIYF	TGTGCCAGCAGCGGGGGGACAGCTGGAAACACCATATATTTT
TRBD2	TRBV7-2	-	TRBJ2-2	CASSLWAGGTGELFF	TGTGCCAGCAGCTTATGGGCGGGGGGCACCGGGGAGCTGTTTTTT
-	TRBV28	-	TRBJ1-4	CASSLTPGSPNEKLFF	TGTGCCAGCAGTTTAACTCCCGGGTCCCCTAATGAAAAACTGTTTTTT
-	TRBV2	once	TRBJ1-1	CASSREGLISAFF	TGTGCCAGCAGTAGGGAGGGACTCATCTCAGCTTTCTTT
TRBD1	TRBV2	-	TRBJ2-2	CASLQGSYTGELFF	TGTGCCAGCTTACAGGGGTCCTACACCGGGGAGCTGTTTTTT
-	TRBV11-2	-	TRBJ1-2	CASSTTGGERVKGYTF	TGTGCCAGCAGTACTACGGGGGGAGAACGCGTGAAGGGCTACACCTTC
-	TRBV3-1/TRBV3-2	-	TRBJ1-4	CASSVPVPISRKLFF	TGTGCCAGCAGCGTCCCGGTTCCAATTAGTAGAAAACTGTTTTTT
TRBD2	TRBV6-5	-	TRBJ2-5	CASSYSWRGSQETQYF	TGTGCCAGCAGTTACTCGTGGCGGGGGAGCCAAGAGACCCAGTACTTC
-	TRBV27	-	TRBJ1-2	CASSLSIRGETNYGYTF	TGTGCCAGCAGTTTAAGCATCCGCGGGGAGACTAACTATGGCTACACCTTC
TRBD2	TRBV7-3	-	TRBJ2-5	CARIDGREQETQYF	TGTGCCCGCATAGATGGGAGGGAACAAGAGACCCAGTACTTC
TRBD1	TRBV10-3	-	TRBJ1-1	CAISESRQGAQAQAEAFF	TGTGCCATCAGTGAGTCGAGGCAGGGGGCGCAAGCCCAAGCTGAAGCTTTCTTT
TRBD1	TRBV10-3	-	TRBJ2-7	CAQAAGTGGEQYF	TGTGCCCAAGCAGCTGGGACAGGGGGCGAGCAGTACTTC